Each of the 18 T cell receptor beta chains below was sequenced from the same sample in a study of CD8+CD57+ T cells in acquired aplastic anemia. The template for TCR beta VDJ and CDR3 sequence profiling was genomic DNA. Using its own MiXCR run on the reads, TCRdb lists one record per CDR3 protein. The sample lists a few hundred thousand distinct CDR3 sequences; around 32% were seen once. What was sequenced was sorted CD4+, CD8+, or CD8+CD57+ T cells (not recorded which) from PBMCs. The receptors originated from a human donor in good health, serving as a control.

V gene TRBV5-1 combines with J gene TRBJ2-1; 10 nucleotides match TRBD2. The CDR3 spans 15 residues. V lost 0 bases to trimming and J lost 8 bases; unmatched junction nucleotides: 5. Germline V gene lookup returns CDR1 SGHRS and CDR2 YFSETQ. CDR3 bases: TGCGCCAGCAGCTTGGAAGCGGGAGGGTCGCATGAGCAGTTCTTC. Its protein product is CASSLEAGGSHEQFF.

This clonotype was picked up many times. The J gene is TRBJ1-5, the V gene TRBV12-3 or TRBV12-4; 9 bases agree with TRBD1. The CDR3 has 14 amino acids. V was clipped by 6 bases and J by 7 bases; unmatched bases: 7. The CDR3 DNA is TGTGCCAGCAGCCGGGGGACAGGGCGACAGCCCCAGCATTTT. It translates to CASSRGTGRQPQHF.

The chain uses TRBV24-1 and TRBJ1-5, with a possible D match to TRBD1 (5 bases). The CDR3 is 12 residues long. Per germline, CDR1 KGHDR and CDR2 SFDVKD. The V and J ends lost 9 bases and 7 bases respectively, with 12 bases between them. The CDR3 reads CATGQGGQPQHF. The CDR3 bases are TGTGCCACCGGGCAGGGAGGGCAGCCCCAGCATTTT.

The J gene is TRBJ1-1, the V gene TRBV7-4, with D perhaps TRBD1 (6 bases). V dropped 4 bases and J dropped 3 bases, with 15 bases sitting between them. The CDR3 runs 15 residues. Germline CDR1 reads SGHVT; CDR2 reads SQSDAQ. This CDR3 is CASSSLGAGDTEAFF. As DNA, the CDR3 is TGTGCCAGCAGCTCCCTTGGGGCAGGGGACACTGAAGCTTTCTTT.

This clonotype was seen only a few times. The CDR3 protein is CSARDLDRGEQYV. The DNA of the CDR3 is TGCAGTGCTAGAGATCTGGACAGGGGCGAGCAGTACGTC. This chain links TRBV20-1 with TRBJ2-7; 9 bases align to TRBD1. This CDR3 is 13 amino acids long. V lost 0 bases to trimming and J lost 6 bases; unmatched junction nucleotides: 3. CDR1 DFQATT and CDR2 SNEGSKA come from the germline V gene (reference sequence).

V and J are TRBV5-1 and TRBJ1-3; 9 positions agree with TRBD1. The ends lost 0 bases at V and 4 bases at J; junction bases unmatched: 5. Germline V gene lookup returns CDR1 SGHRS and CDR2 YFSETQ. The CDR3 consists of 16 residues. CDR3 sequence: CASSLAGTGHGNTIYF. In DNA, the CDR3 is TGCGCCAGCAGCTTGGCCGGGACAGGGCACGGAAACACCATATATTTT.

This clonotype has more than one count but fewer than ten. Sequence at one end of the junction differs from germline and may be a read error. The CDR3 loop is CAISEAPGTSGSYNEQFF. The CDR3, as DNA: TGTGCCATCAGTGAAGCTCCCGGGACTAGCGGGAGTTACAATGAGCAGTTCTTC. V and J are TRBV25-1 and TRBJ2-1, with 14 bases aligning to TRBD2. The CDR3 extends over 18 amino acids. Germline V gives CDR1 MGHDK, CDR2 SYGVNS.

The chain couples TRBV7-7 to TRBJ2-7, with D unresolved. The germline CDR1 and CDR2 sequences are SSHAT and FNYEAQ (reference sequence). The CDR3 consists of 11 residues. Trimming stripped 5 bases from V and 5 bases from J, with 7 bases between. Written as DNA, the CDR3 is TGTGCCAGCAGCCCCCGGCACGAGCAGTACTTC. Residues: CASSPRHEQYF.

The rearrangement uses TRBV7-6 and TRBJ2-5; 10 bases agree with TRBD2. Trimming removed 5 bases from V and 5 bases from J; junction bases left unmatched: 14. The germline V gene has CDR1 SGHVS and CDR2 FNYEAQ. This CDR3 has 17 residues. The CDR3 DNA follows: TGTGCCAGCAGCCGATTTGGCAGCGGGAGGGCCCGGGAGACCCAGTACTTC. It yields the protein CASSRFGSGRARETQYF.

This clonotype was picked up many times. The chain recombines TRBV19 with TRBJ1-6, with D unclear. V lost 4 bases and J lost 0, with 7 bases in between. This CDR3 region has 15 residues. Germline V gene data show CDR1 as LNHDA and CDR2 as SQIVND (reference sequence). CDR3 amino acids: CASSTKSSYNSPLHF. The CDR3 nucleotides are TGTGCCAGTAGTACAAAGAGCTCCTATAATTCACCCCTCCACTTT.

This clonotype has ten or more counts. V usage is TRBV19 and J usage is TRBJ1-6; a possible D gene is TRBD1 (5 bases). CDR1 is LNHDA, CDR2 SQIVND, per germline (reference sequence). The CDR3 runs 15 residues. V lost 10 bases and J 6 bases, leaving 19 bases between the germline ends. CDR3 protein: CATGGRGIVNSPLHF. The CDR3 DNA sequence: TGTGCCACCGGGGGGAGGGGCATCGTTAATTCACCCCTCCACTTT.

The chain has TRBV19 and TRBJ1-6; D is undetermined. CDR1 LNHDA and CDR2 SQIVND come from the germline V gene (reference sequence). Deletions cut 4 bases from V and 10 bases from J, with 8 bases between. This CDR3 contains 12 residues. CDR3 DNA: TGTGCCAGTAGTACCCTTGGATCACCCCTCCACTTT. This translates into CASSTLGSPLHF. Looking up the rest from reference TRBV19 and TRBJ1-6 gives the full variable domain: DGGITQSPKYLFRKEGQNVTLSCEQNLNHDAMYWYRQDPGQGLRLIYYSQIVNDFQKGDIAEGYSVSREKKESFPLTVTSAQKNPTAFYLCASSTLGSPLHFGNGTRLTVT.

In this sample, this clonotype turned up many times. This chain joins TRBV10-1 and TRBJ1-1; possibly TRBD1 for D (6 bases). Germline-derived CDR1 and CDR2 are WNHNN and SYGVQD (reference sequence). There are 13 residues in the CDR3. With 2 bases removed from V and 8 bases from J, the gap between germline ends came to 12 bases. CDR3 in amino acids: CASSEAQGKEAFF. CDR3 DNA sequence: TGCGCCAGCAGTGAGGCACAGGGAAAGGAAGCTTTCTTT.

The genes are TRBV24-1 and TRBJ1-1; D is possibly TRBD1 (6 bases). This CDR3 region has 19 residues. The germline CDR1 and CDR2 sequences are KGHDR and SFDVKD. The V gene lost 2 bases and the J gene lost 3 bases, with 24 bases spanning the gap. The CDR3 protein is CATSDSSKLAGGAYTEAFF. The CDR3 region has the DNA TGTGCCACCAGTGATTCGTCCAAACTAGCTGGGGGGGCGTACACTGAAGCTTTCTTT.

The chain combines TRBV19 with TRBJ2-3; no clear D gene. Trimming took 3 bases from V and 10 from J, leaving 8 bases between them. The CDR3 is made up of 11 amino acids. Per germline, CDR1 LNHDA and CDR2 SQIVND (reference sequence). The CDR3 reads CASSILLAQYF. The CDR3 nucleotides are TGTGCCAGTAGTATTTTGTTGGCGCAGTATTTT.

The chain combines TRBV4-3 with TRBJ2-7, with D hard to call. CDR1 and CDR2 (germline): LGHNA, YSLEER. CDR3 size: 13 residues. V lost 4 bases to trimming and J lost 4 bases, with 11 bases between them. DNA for the CDR3: TGCGCCAGCAGCCTAATATTTCAATACGAGCAGTACTTC. Translation gives CASSLIFQYEQYF.

This clonotype was picked up many times. V is TRBV7-9 and J is TRBJ1-2, with D perhaps TRBD1 (5 bases). V lost 1 base and J lost 8, with 17 bases in between. The CDR3 is made up of 15 amino acids. Germline CDR1 is SEHNR and CDR2 is FQNEAQ (reference sequence). The CDR3 DNA is TGTGCCAGCAGCTTAGTAGGGGTAGGGCTGCGAGGCTACACCTTC. Translation gives CASSLVGVGLRGYTF.

This clonotype was observed many times. This chain uses TRBV5-1 with TRBJ2-3, with TRBD2 matching 9 bases. Germline V gene data show CDR1 as SGHRS and CDR2 as YFSETQ. CDR3 length: 15 residues. Unmatched junction bases numbered 6, after V lost 7 bases and J lost 0 bases. For the CDR3, the DNA is TGCGCCAGCCATAGCGGGGGCCCTAGCACAGATACGCAGTATTTT. Translated: CASHSGGPSTDTQYF. Based on the CDR3 plus reference TRBV5-1 and TRBJ2-3, the full variable domain is KAGVTQTPRYLIKTRGQQVTLSCSPISGHRSVSWYQQTPGQGLQFLFEYFSETQRNKGNFPGRFSGRQFSNSRSEMNVSTLELGDSALYLCASHSGGPSTDTQYFGPGTRLTVL.